Presented here are 23 T cell receptor beta chains from one specimen sequenced in a study of T cell repertoires in cytomegalovirus infection. What these receptors recognize is not known. MiXCR was run by TCRdb on the reads, yielding one entry per CDR3 protein. The sample lists about 340,000 distinct CDR3 sequences, almost 30% occurring once. The sequenced sample was cultured PBMCs, obtained from culture after CMV antigen stimulation. The receptor set was obtained from a human donor in good health (CMV status not recorded). Some clones in this sample may be carry-over from other donors' samples.

The chain has TRBV7-2 and TRBJ2-1, with D unclear. The ends were cut back, 1 base at V and 12 bases at J, with 13 bases in the middle. Germline CDR1 is SGHTA and CDR2 is FQGNSA. The CDR3 extends over 13 amino acids. The CDR3 sequence: CASSLGKTSGQFF. In DNA form, the CDR3 reads TGTGCCAGCAGCTTAGGGAAGACGTCCGGGCAGTTCTTC.

The chain uses TRBV6-1 and TRBJ2-1; the match to TRBD2 covers 11 bases. Germline V gene data show CDR1 as MNHNS and CDR2 as SASEGT. V was clipped by 2 bases and J by 9 bases; unmatched bases: 6. The CDR3 runs 15 residues. The DNA for the CDR3 is TGTGCCAGCAGTGAAAGTCTAGCGGGGGGAGGTGAGCAGTTCTTC. Translated: CASSESLAGGGEQFF.

The chain recombines TRBV7-2 with TRBJ1-1, with TRBD1 as a possible D gene (6 bases). The CDR3 totals 14 residues. The V gene lost 7 bases and the J gene lost 3 bases, with 15 bases spanning the gap. Germline V gene sequence: CDR1 SGHTA, CDR2 FQGNSA. CDR3 DNA: TGTGCCAGCACCCCGGGGGGGGCCGACACTGAAGCTTTCTTT. This codes for CASTPGGADTEAFF.

V is TRBV19 and J is TRBJ2-1, with 16 bases that match TRBD2. After removal of 3 bases from V and 8 bases from J, the junction contained 10 bases not matched to a gene. CDR3 size: 18 residues. Germline lookup yields CDR1 LNHDA and CDR2 SQIVND (reference sequence). The CDR3 nucleotides read TGTGCCAGTAGTATCGGCAGGGGGACTAGCGGGAGGGCCGATGAGCAGTTCTTC. Its protein is CASSIGRGTSGRADEQFF.

This clonotype was detected a few times. CDR3 region: CASSPQAVDTQYF. CDR3 nucleotide sequence: TGTGCCAGCAGCCCCCAGGCAGTTGATACGCAGTATTTT. This chain links TRBV7-3 with TRBJ2-3; D remains unclear. The CDR3 is 13 residues long. Germline V gives CDR1 SGHTA, CDR2 FQGTGA. The V and J ends lost 5 bases and 6 bases respectively, with 12 bases between them.

This chain uses TRBV12-3 or TRBV12-4 with TRBJ2-2; 7 positions match TRBD2. V shed 3 bases and J 0 bases; nucleotides not matched to a gene: 1. The CDR3 sequence is 15 residues long. CDR3: CASSFSGANTGELFF. Written as DNA, the CDR3 is TGTGCCAGCAGTTTCAGCGGGGCGAACACCGGGGAGCTGTTTTTT.

The chain joins TRBV28 to TRBJ2-7; D perhaps matches TRBD2 (5 bases). The CDR3 extends over 15 amino acids. V dropped 5 bases and J dropped 2 bases, with 16 bases sitting between them. Germline CDR1 and CDR2: MDHEN and SYDVKM. This CDR3 is CASSPGGGPTYEQYF. CDR3 coding DNA: TGTGCCAGCAGTCCGGGTGGAGGCCCTACCTACGAGCAGTACTTC.

This clonotype has only a few counts. V gene TRBV4-1 combines with J gene TRBJ1-5, with D possibly being TRBD1 (6 bases). From germline, CDR1 is MGHRA and CDR2 YSYEKL. This CDR3 region has 14 residues. Trimming removed 1 base from V and 4 bases from J, with 8 bases in between. The CDR3 DNA reads TGCGCCAGCAGCCAAGCAGGGGTAAATCAGCCCCAGCATTTT. Amino acid sequence: CASSQAGVNQPQHF.

V usage is TRBV5-1 and J usage is TRBJ1-5, with 8 bases identical to TRBD1. Germline CDR1 is SGHRS and CDR2 is YFSETQ. The CDR3 contains 14 residues. The V and J ends lost 4 bases and 3 bases, in that order; junction bases with no gene match: 3. CDR3 DNA sequence: TGCGCCAGCAGCCTGGACAGGGACAATCAGCCCCAGCATTTT. Translating it yields CASSLDRDNQPQHF.

CDR3 in amino acids: CSVVVGTGGFGNTIYF. The CDR3 DNA reads as TGCAGCGTTGTCGTCGGGACAGGGGGCTTTGGAAACACCATATATTTT. V usage is TRBV29-1 and J usage is TRBJ1-3; 12 nucleotides match TRBD1. Unmatched junction bases numbered 7, after V lost 4 bases and J lost 3 bases. Germline loops: CDR1 SQVTM, CDR2 ANQGSEA. This CDR3 is built from 16 residues. The whole variable domain, remainder taken from reference TRBV29-1 and TRBJ1-3, is SAVISQKPSRDICQRGTSLTIQCQVDSQVTMMFWYRQQPGQSLTLIATANQGSEATYESGFVIDKFPISRPNLTFSTLTVSNMSPEDSSIYLCSVVVGTGGFGNTIYFGEGSWLTVV.

V gene TRBV7-4 combines with J gene TRBJ2-7; TRBD1 is a possible D gene (6 bases). V was clipped by 5 bases and J by 11 bases, with 13 bases between them. Germline lookup yields CDR1 SGHVT and CDR2 SQSDAQ. This CDR3 is 11 amino acids long. The CDR3 DNA sequence: TGTGCCAGCAGCCTCGGACAGATAAAGTACTTC. This codes for CASSLGQIKYF.

This chain uses TRBV28 with TRBJ1-2; D is ambiguous. Germline V gene lookup returns CDR1 MDHEN and CDR2 SYDVKM. With 10 bases removed from V and 8 bases from J, the gap between germline ends came to 14 bases. The CDR3 has 11 residues. This CDR3 is CANRRLEGYTF. The CDR3 DNA reads TGTGCCAACCGGAGGCTGGAGGGCTACACCTTC.

This clonotype was counted between two and nine times. V gene TRBV27 combines with J gene TRBJ2-3; a possible D gene is TRBD1 (6 bases). The CDR3 sequence is 13 residues long. Looked up from germline, CDR1 is MNHEY and CDR2 is SMNVEV (reference sequence). V shed 7 bases and J shed 3 bases, with 11 bases lying between them. The CDR3 loop reads CASKQGTTDTQYF. The CDR3, as DNA: TGTGCCAGCAAACAGGGAACGACAGATACGCAGTATTTT.

This clonotype was counted only a few times. The chain links TRBV7-9 to TRBJ1-2, with unresolved D. The CDR3 covers 13 residues. Trimming took off 2 bases at V and 6 bases at J, with 10 bases between the two ends. Germline V gene lookup returns CDR1 SEHNR and CDR2 FQNEAQ (reference sequence). In nucleotides, the CDR3 is TGTGCCAGCAGCTTATCCCTAGGGAATGGCTACACCTTC. This encodes CASSLSLGNGYTF.

This clonotype was found a few times. This chain joins TRBV7-2 and TRBJ2-3; 10 positions agree with TRBD2. The ends lost 2 bases at V and 1 base at J; junction bases unmatched: 6. CDR3 size: 17 residues. Germline V gene lookup returns CDR1 SGHTA and CDR2 FQGNSA. Written as DNA, the CDR3 is TGTGCCAGCAGCTTACCCCCAGCGGGAGGGGGCACAGATACGCAGTATTTT. Translation: CASSLPPAGGGTDTQYF.

This clonotype occurred a few times. The chain couples TRBV10-3 to TRBJ1-3; a weak D match, TRBD1 (5 bases). The CDR3 is 17 amino acids. Trimming shortened V by 3 bases and J by 0 bases, and 15 bases separated the two germline ends. Germline CDR1 reads ENHRY; CDR2 reads SYGVKD. CDR3 coding DNA: TGTGCCATCAGTGATAAACGAGGGGACCTCTCTGGAAACACCATATATTTT. Its translation is CAISDKRGDLSGNTIYF.

This clonotype showed up many times. The V and J genes are TRBV28 and TRBJ1-2; D remains unclear. V shed 2 bases and J shed 6 bases, with 16 bases lying between them. Germline V gene lookup returns CDR1 MDHEN and CDR2 SYDVKM. This CDR3 contains 15 residues. The CDR3 nucleotides are TGTGCCAGCAGTTTAACCCCGGCCGGGATGGATGGCTACACCTTC. It translates to CASSLTPAGMDGYTF.

CDR3 DNA: TGTGCCAGCAGCTTAGGTCCACAGGGGATTCGCACTGAAGCTTTCTTT. It translates to CASSLGPQGIRTEAFF. The chain links TRBV7-8 to TRBJ1-1; 7 positions agree with TRBD1. Germline V gene data show CDR1 as SGHVS and CDR2 as FQNEAQ. The CDR3 runs 16 residues. Losses at the gene ends were 1 base for V and 4 bases for J; bases not matched to a gene: 9.

This clonotype came up once. The chain couples TRBV25-1 to TRBJ1-2, with 7 bases that match TRBD1. V shed 4 bases, J shed 5 bases, and the junction held 7 bases outside the gene matches. CDR1 and CDR2 (germline): MGHDK, SYGVNS. The CDR3 consists of 14 residues. CDR3 bases: TGTGCCAGCAGTGGGGGGCGACAGGGATATGGCTACACCTTC. It codes for CASSGGRQGYGYTF.

This chain uses TRBV19 with TRBJ1-2; D uncertain. The V end lost 3 bases, the J end lost 2 bases, and 7 bases lay between the germline ends. CDR3 length: 13 residues. Germline values: CDR1 LNHDA, CDR2 SQIVND (reference sequence). In DNA form, the CDR3 reads TGTGCCAGTAGTATGGCGACGAACTATGGCTACACCTTC. It specifies CASSMATNYGYTF.

The rearrangement links TRBV5-1 to TRBJ2-7; tentatively, D is TRBD1 (5 bases). The germline gives CDR1 SGHRS, CDR2 YFSETQ. The CDR3 has 16 amino acids. Trimming cost V 0 bases and J 2 bases, with 15 bases left between them. CDR3 bases: TGCGCCAGCAGCTTGGCATGGGGCCCTACCCCCTACGAGCAGTACTTC. It translates to CASSLAWGPTPYEQYF.

At least ten counts were recorded for this clonotype. V gene TRBV7-3 combines with J gene TRBJ2-7, with 9 bases aligning to TRBD2. This CDR3 has 14 amino acids. V lost 3 bases and J lost 2; bases outside the gene matches: 2. The germline gives CDR1 SGHTA, CDR2 FQGTGA. Here the CDR3 DNA reads TGTGCCAGCAGCTTTGGCGGGAGGGCCTACGAGCAGTACTTC. It specifies CASSFGGRAYEQYF.

The chain is built from TRBV20-1 and TRBJ1-4, with D perhaps matching TRBD1 (6 bases). Looked up from germline, CDR1 is DFQATT and CDR2 is SNEGSKA (reference sequence). The germline V and J ends were trimmed by 2 bases and 8 bases, with 18 bases remaining between them. This CDR3 has 15 residues. The chain's CDR3 is CSARPGGEGFEKLFF. In DNA form, the CDR3 reads TGCAGTGCTAGACCCGGGGGCGAAGGGTTCGAAAAACTGTTTTTT.